Listed below are T cell receptor beta chains from one sample, sequenced in a study of CD4+ T cells in melanoma. Data came from immunoSEQ multiplex PCR; TCRdb stores just in-frame clones and leaves some out. In the table there are some 16,000 clones, around 69% of which are singletons. Sequenced input: cells from a culture (not recorded whether cultured in vitro). The receptors shown here come from a human donor with melanoma. CDR3s include the opening cysteine and the closing phenylalanine or tryptophan. A D gene is named only where the DNA matches it firmly. Only some rows state a clone size, as once, few, many or a class for expanded clones.

size: -; V: TRBV27; J: TRBJ1-1; length: 14; D: -; CDR3: CASSLRGGAEEAFF; DNA: TGTGCCAGCAGTTTACGGGGGGGGGCCGAGGAAGCTTTCTTT
size: -; V: TRBV7-2; J: TRBJ1-5; length: 14; D: -; CDR3: CASSLGQLGQPQHF; DNA: TGTGCCAGCAGCTTAGGGCAGTTAGGTCAGCCCCAGCATTTT
size: -; V: TRBV5-1; J: TRBJ1-5; length: 13; D: -; CDR3: CASSFGVNQPQHF; DNA: TGCGCCAGCAGCTTCGGGGTAAATCAGCCCCAGCATTTT
size: -; V: TRBV5-1; J: TRBJ1-1; length: 17; D: -; CDR3: CASSLISQTDSPTEAFF; DNA: TGCGCCAGCAGCTTGATTTCCCAGACAGACTCCCCCACTGAAGCTTTCTTT
size: few; V: TRBV10-3; J: TRBJ1-1; length: 14; D: -; CDR3: CAISERGGNTEAFF; DNA: TGTGCCATCAGTGAACGGGGCGGCAACACTGAAGCTTTCTTT
size: -; V: TRBV7-7; J: TRBJ2-5; length: 16; D: TRBD2; CDR3: CASSPGLAGAQETQYF; DNA: TGTGCTAGCAGCCCCGGGTTAGCGGGGGCGCAAGAGACCCAGTACTTC
size: -; V: TRBV9; J: TRBJ2-1; length: 18; D: -; CDR3: CASSVAPTRGHGSNEQFF; DNA: TGTGCCAGCAGCGTGGCCCCTACCCGGGGGCACGGTTCAAATGAGCAGTTCTTC
size: -; V: TRBV11-2; J: TRBJ2-5; length: 12; D: -; CDR3: CASSLVVGTQYF; DNA: TGTGCCAGCAGCTTAGTTGTTGGGACCCAGTACTTC
size: -; V: TRBV7-9; J: TRBJ2-7; length: 14; D: -; CDR3: CASSTLGQPYEQYF; DNA: TGTGCCAGCAGCACCCTGGGGCAGCCCTACGAGCAGTACTTC
size: -; V: TRBV6-1; J: TRBJ1-1; length: 13; D: -; CDR3: CASSVRGSTEAFF; DNA: TGTGCCAGCAGTGTCAGGGGTAGCACTGAAGCTTTCTTT
size: -; V: TRBV30; J: TRBJ2-4; length: 13; D: -; CDR3: CATTQASKNIQYF; DNA: TGTGCCACAACACAGGCTTCCAAAAACATTCAGTACTTC
size: few; V: TRBV6-5; J: TRBJ1-2; length: 14; D: -; CDR3: CASSYSRVGYGYTF; DNA: TGTGCCAGCAGTTACTCTCGGGTCGGCTATGGCTACACCTTC
size: -; V: TRBV5-1; J: TRBJ2-5; length: 13; D: -; CDR3: CASSGGGSETQYF; DNA: TGCGCCAGTTCCGGAGGGGGTTCAGAGACCCAGTACTTC
size: -; V: TRBV5-4; J: TRBJ2-5; length: 14; D: -; CDR3: CASSTGQMQETQYF; DNA: TGTGCCAGCAGCACCGGACAGATGCAAGAGACCCAGTACTTC
size: -; V: TRBV5-1; J: TRBJ2-5; length: 14; D: -; CDR3: CASSLEGVRETQYF; DNA: TGCGCCAGCAGCTTAGAAGGGGTGAGGGAGACCCAGTACTTC
size: -; V: TRBV6-5; J: TRBJ1-4; length: 15; D: TRBD1; CDR3: CASSYGTGGREKLFF; DNA: TGTGCCAGCAGTTACGGGACAGGGGGAAGAGAAAAACTGTTTTTT
size: medium-sized; V: TRBV25-1; J: TRBJ1-2; length: 13; D: -; CDR3: CASTLEGVQGYTF; DNA: TGTGCCAGCACCCTAGAAGGGGTCCAGGGCTACACCTTC
size: once; V: TRBV5-1; J: TRBJ2-3; length: 16; D: -; CDR3: CASSLVWGRGTDTQYF; DNA: TGCGCCAGCAGCTTGGTGTGGGGGCGCGGCACAGATACGCAGTATTTT
size: -; V: TRBV7-8; J: TRBJ2-1; length: 17; D: -; CDR3: CASSFGASRFVDNEQFF; DNA: TGTGCCAGCAGCTTCGGGGCTAGTAGGTTCGTAGACAATGAGCAGTTCTTC
size: -; V: TRBV2; J: TRBJ1-5; length: 15; D: -; CDR3: CASRAQGMSNQPQHF; DNA: TGTGCCAGCAGAGCCCAGGGGATGAGCAATCAGCCCCAGCATTTT
size: -; V: TRBV6-1; J: TRBJ2-1; length: 12; D: -; CDR3: CASSLGTAPQFF; DNA: TGTGCCAGCAGCCTTGGAACGGCACCGCAGTTCTTC
size: -; V: TRBV18; J: TRBJ1-6; length: 15; D: -; CDR3: CASSPVGGIDSPLHF; DNA: TGTGCCAGCTCACCAGTCGGGGGGATAGATTCACCCCTCCACTTT
size: once; V: TRBV18; J: TRBJ2-7; length: 16; D: -; CDR3: CASSPASSASRYEQYF; DNA: TGTGCCAGCTCACCGGCCTCTAGCGCCTCCCGCTACGAGCAGTACTTC
size: -; V: TRBV10-3; J: TRBJ1-5; length: 14; D: -; CDR3: CAISGREGNQPQHF; DNA: TGTGCCATCAGTGGTAGGGAAGGCAATCAGCCCCAGCATTTT
size: -; V: TRBV5-5; J: TRBJ2-3; length: 13; D: -; CDR3: CASSRTSPDTQYF; DNA: TGTGCCAGCAGCCGCACTTCACCAGATACGCAGTATTTT
size: -; V: TRBV2; J: TRBJ2-7; length: 13; D: -; CDR3: CASSVSEGVEQYF; DNA: TGTGCCAGCAGTGTCTCTGAGGGGGTCGAGCAGTACTTC
size: -; V: TRBV29-1; J: TRBJ1-1; length: 14; D: -; CDR3: CSVDRTGGDTEAFF; DNA: TGCAGCGTTGATCGCACCGGGGGAGACACTGAAGCTTTCTTT
size: once; V: TRBV5-1; J: TRBJ1-1; length: 13; D: TRBD1; CDR3: CASSLAGGFGAFF; DNA: TGCGCCAGCAGCTTGGCAGGGGGATTTGGGGCTTTCTTT
size: -; V: TRBV18; J: TRBJ2-7; length: 14; D: TRBD1; CDR3: CASSPRLTGPEQYF; DNA: TGTGCCAGCTCACCTAGACTGACAGGGCCCGAGCAGTACTTC
size: -; V: TRBV6-1; J: TRBJ1-4; length: 15; D: TRBD1; CDR3: CASSPGQGANEKLFF; DNA: TGTGCCAGCAGCCCGGGACAGGGTGCTAATGAAAAACTGTTTTTT
size: -; V: TRBV27; J: TRBJ1-5; length: 14; D: TRBD1; CDR3: CASNRQGGNQPQHF; DNA: TGTGCCAGCAACCGACAGGGGGGCAATCAGCCCCAGCATTTT
size: -; V: TRBV13; J: TRBJ1-4; length: 16; D: -; CDR3: CASSHSQGGGGEKLFF; DNA: TGTGCCAGCAGCCACTCACAGGGAGGAGGAGGGGAAAAACTGTTTTTT
size: -; V: TRBV9; J: TRBJ2-1; length: 15; D: TRBD1; CDR3: CASSVAGGTYNEQFF; DNA: TGTGCCAGCAGCGTCGCAGGGGGCACCTACAATGAGCAGTTCTTC
size: -; V: TRBV6-5; J: TRBJ2-7; length: 14; D: TRBD2; CDR3: CASRLRGGGNEQYF; DNA: TGTGCCAGCAGACTACGCGGGGGGGGGAACGAGCAGTACTTC
size: -; V: TRBV2; J: TRBJ1-1; length: 15; D: -; CDR3: CASRGGTVMNTEAFF; DNA: TGTGCCAGCAGGGGGGGGACGGTCATGAACACTGAAGCTTTCTTT
size: -; V: TRBV5-8; J: TRBJ2-3; length: 15; D: -; CDR3: CASSWGDPPGGTQYF; DNA: TGTGCCAGCAGCTGGGGGGACCCCCCAGGCGGTACGCAGTATTTT
size: -; V: TRBV6-5; J: TRBJ1-2; length: 15; D: -; CDR3: CASTIKGVGDYGYTF; DNA: TGTGCCAGCACTATAAAGGGGGTAGGGGACTATGGCTACACCTTC
size: -; V: TRBV11-3; J: TRBJ2-3; length: 16; D: TRBD2; CDR3: CASSPTSGGGTDTQYF; DNA: TGTGCCAGCAGCCCGACTAGCGGGGGGGGCACAGATACGCAGTATTTT
size: few; V: TRBV5-7; J: TRBJ1-2; length: 15; D: TRBD1; CDR3: CASSSGDRVQAGYTF; DNA: TGTGCCAGCAGCTCGGGGGACAGGGTGCAGGCTGGCTACACCTTC
size: once; V: TRBV7-6; J: TRBJ1-2; length: 13; D: TRBD1; CDR3: CASSLTGSEGYTF; DNA: TGTGCCAGCAGCTTGACAGGGTCGGAGGGCTACACCTTC
size: -; V: TRBV5-5; J: TRBJ2-5; length: 15; D: TRBD2; CDR3: CASSLAGGGKETQYF; DNA: TGTGCCAGCAGCTTGGCCGGCGGGGGGAAAGAGACCCAGTACTTC
size: -; V: TRBV6-1; J: TRBJ1-6; length: 15; D: TRBD1; CDR3: CASIGGRGTGSPLHF; DNA: TGTGCCAGCATCGGGGGCCGGGGGACAGGGTCACCCCTCCACTTT
size: -; V: TRBV7-6; J: TRBJ2-2; length: 15; D: TRBD1; CDR3: CASSLVGRGPGELFF; DNA: TGTGCCAGCAGCTTAGTGGGCAGGGGGCCCGGGGAGCTGTTTTTT